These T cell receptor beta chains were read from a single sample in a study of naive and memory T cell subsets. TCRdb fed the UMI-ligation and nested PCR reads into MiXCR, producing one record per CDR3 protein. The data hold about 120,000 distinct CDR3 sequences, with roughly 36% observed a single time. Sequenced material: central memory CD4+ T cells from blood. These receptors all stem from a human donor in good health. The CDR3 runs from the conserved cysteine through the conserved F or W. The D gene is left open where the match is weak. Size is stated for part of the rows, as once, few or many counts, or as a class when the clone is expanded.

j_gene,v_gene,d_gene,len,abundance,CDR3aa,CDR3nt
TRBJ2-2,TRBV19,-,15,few,CASKSGSANTGELFF,TGTGCCAGTAAATCAGGGTCAGCGAACACCGGGGAGCTGTTTTTT
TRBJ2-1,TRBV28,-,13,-,CASMGRSYNEQFF,TGTGCCAGCATGGGGCGCTCCTACAATGAGCAGTTCTTC
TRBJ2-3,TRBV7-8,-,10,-,CASSREAQYF,TGTGCCAGCAGCCGAGAAGCGCAGTATTTT
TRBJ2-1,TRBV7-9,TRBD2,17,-,CASSLPFRLAGAGEQFF,TGTGCCAGCAGCCTCCCCTTCAGACTAGCGGGAGCTGGAGAGCAGTTCTTC
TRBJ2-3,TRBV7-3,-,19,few,CASSLTGGLTLGSTDTQYF,TGTGCCAGCAGCTTAACGGGGGGCCTAACATTGGGTAGCACAGATACGCAGTATTTT
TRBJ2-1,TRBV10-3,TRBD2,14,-,CAIGTSGRSNEQFF,TGTGCCATTGGGACTAGCGGGCGCTCTAATGAGCAGTTCTTC
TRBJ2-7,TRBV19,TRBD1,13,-,CATQGQGGYEQYF,TGTGCCACCCAGGGACAGGGGGGATACGAGCAGTACTTC
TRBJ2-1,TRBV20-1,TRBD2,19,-,CSARDFARAPGGQYNEQFF,TGCAGTGCTAGAGATTTTGCCAGGGCGCCGGGAGGCCAATACAATGAGCAGTTCTTC
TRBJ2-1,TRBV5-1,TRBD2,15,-,CASSSLAGLNNEQFF,TGCGCCAGCAGCTCCCTAGCGGGATTAAACAATGAGCAGTTCTTC
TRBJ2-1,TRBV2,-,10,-,CASGVNEQFF,TGTGCCAGCGGGGTAAATGAGCAGTTCTTC
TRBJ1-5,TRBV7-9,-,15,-,CASSLGVGFNQPQHF,TGTGCCAGCAGCTTAGGAGTTGGTTTCAATCAGCCCCAGCATTTT
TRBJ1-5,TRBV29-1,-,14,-,CSVAPGGGAQPQHF,TGCAGCGTTGCCCCCGGGGGGGGGGCTCAGCCCCAGCATTTT
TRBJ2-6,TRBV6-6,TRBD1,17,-,CASREGQGSSGANVLTF,TGTGCCAGCAGGGAAGGACAGGGCAGCTCTGGGGCCAACGTCCTGACTTTC
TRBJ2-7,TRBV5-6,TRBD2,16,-,CASSRLDSGNSYEQYF,TGTGCCAGCAGCCGCCTCGATAGCGGGAACTCCTACGAGCAGTACTTC
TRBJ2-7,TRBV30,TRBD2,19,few,CAWSVSTGLAGGRLHEQYF,TGTGCCTGGAGTGTCTCAACTGGGCTAGCGGGAGGCCGGCTCCACGAGCAGTACTTC
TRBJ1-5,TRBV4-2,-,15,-,CASSQDKSSNQPQHF,TGTGCCAGCAGCCAAGACAAGTCTAGCAATCAGCCCCAGCATTTT
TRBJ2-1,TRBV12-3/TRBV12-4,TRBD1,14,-,CASSPTGGFNEQFF,TGTGCCAGCAGCCCGACAGGGGGATTCAATGAGCAGTTCTTC
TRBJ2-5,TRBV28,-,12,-,CASSWSQETQYF,TGTGCCAGCAGTTGGTCACAAGAGACCCAGTACTTC
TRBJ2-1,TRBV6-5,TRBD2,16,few,CASSHGTSGKKSEQFF,TGTGCCAGCAGTCACGGGACTAGCGGGAAGAAATCTGAGCAGTTCTTC
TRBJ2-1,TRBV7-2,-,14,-,CASSLAADLGEQFF,TGTGCCAGCAGCTTAGCCGCTGACCTAGGGGAGCAGTTCTTC
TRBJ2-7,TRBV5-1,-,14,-,CASSLVPGNYEQYF,TGCGCCAGCAGCCTTGTGCCAGGAAACTACGAGCAGTACTTC
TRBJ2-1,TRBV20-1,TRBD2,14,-,CSASLTGGRNEQFF,TGCAGTGCTAGTCTAACGGGAGGGCGTAATGAGCAGTTCTTC
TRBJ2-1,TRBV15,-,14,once,CATTETRFGNEQFF,TGTGCCACCACAGAAACCCGATTCGGGAATGAGCAGTTCTTC
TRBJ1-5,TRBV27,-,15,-,CASSLSRGGNQPQHF,TGTGCCAGCAGTTTATCGCGCGGGGGCAATCAGCCCCAGCATTTT
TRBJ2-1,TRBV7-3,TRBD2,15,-,CASSPARTSDPSLFF,TGTGCCAGCAGCCCTGCGCGGACTAGCGACCCTTCGCTGTTCTTC
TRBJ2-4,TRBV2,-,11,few,CATGGKNIQYF,TGTGCCACCGGCGGCAAAAACATTCAGTACTTC
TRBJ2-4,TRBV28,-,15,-,CASSLPVAFKNIQYF,TGTGCCAGCAGTTTGCCTGTAGCTTTCAAAAACATTCAGTACTTC
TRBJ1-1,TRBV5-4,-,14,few,CASSLGRGNTEAFF,TGTGCCAGCAGCTTGGGCAGGGGAAACACTGAAGCTTTCTTT
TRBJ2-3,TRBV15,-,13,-,CATSRVAPDTQYF,TGTGCCACCAGCAGAGTGGCGCCAGATACGCAGTATTTT
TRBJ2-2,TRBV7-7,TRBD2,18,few,CASSPGLAGGPDTGELFF,TGTGCTAGCAGCCCCGGACTAGCGGGAGGGCCGGACACCGGGGAGCTGTTTTTT
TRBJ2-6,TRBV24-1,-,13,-,CATSGTGANVLTF,TGTGCCACCAGTGGGACTGGGGCCAACGTCCTGACTTTC
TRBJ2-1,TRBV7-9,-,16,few,CASSPARSGSSNEQFF,TGTGCCAGCAGCCCCGCTCGAAGCGGAAGTAGTAATGAGCAGTTCTTC
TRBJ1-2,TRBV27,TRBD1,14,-,CASSRGGASYGYTF,TGTGCCAGCAGTCGAGGGGGCGCGAGCTATGGCTACACCTTC
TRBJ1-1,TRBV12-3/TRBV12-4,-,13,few,CASSLQGNTEAFF,TGTGCCAGCAGTTTGCAGGGGAACACTGAAGCTTTCTTT
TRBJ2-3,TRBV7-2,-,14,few,CASSLVGVTDTQYF,TGTGCCAGCAGCTTAGTGGGCGTCACAGATACGCAGTATTTT
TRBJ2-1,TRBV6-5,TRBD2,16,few,CASSLSTSGSRDEQFF,TGTGCCAGCAGTTTGTCGACTAGCGGGAGTAGGGATGAGCAGTTCTTC
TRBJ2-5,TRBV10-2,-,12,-,CASSEKRGTQYF,TGCGCCAGCAGTGAAAAGCGCGGGACCCAGTACTTC
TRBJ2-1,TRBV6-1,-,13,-,CASSGENYNEQFF,TGTGCCAGCAGCGGGGAAAATTACAATGAGCAGTTCTTC
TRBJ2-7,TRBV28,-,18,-,CASSLFGRMGHTSYEQYF,TGTGCCAGCAGTTTATTCGGTCGTATGGGACATACAAGCTACGAGCAGTACTTC
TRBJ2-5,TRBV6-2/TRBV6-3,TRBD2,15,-,CASSYGLALQETQYF,TGTGCCAGCAGCTACGGACTAGCGCTCCAAGAGACCCAGTACTTC
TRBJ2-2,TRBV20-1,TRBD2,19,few,CSAREKGGLAGSNTGELFF,TGCAGTGCTAGAGAAAAGGGCGGACTAGCGGGATCAAACACCGGGGAGCTGTTTTTT
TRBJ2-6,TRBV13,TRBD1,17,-,CASSRWTGNSGANVLTF,TGTGCCAGCAGCCGATGGACAGGGAACTCTGGGGCCAACGTCCTGACTTTC
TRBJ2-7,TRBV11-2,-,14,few,CASSLGYFSYEQYF,TGTGCCAGCAGCTTAGGTTACTTCTCCTACGAGCAGTACTTC
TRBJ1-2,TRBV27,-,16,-,CASSLSPRGANYGYTF,TGTGCCAGCAGTTTATCCCCCAGGGGAGCTAACTATGGCTACACCTTC
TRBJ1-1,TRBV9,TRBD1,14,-,CASSVGTGNTEAFF,TGTGCCAGCAGCGTAGGGACAGGGAACACTGAAGCTTTCTTT
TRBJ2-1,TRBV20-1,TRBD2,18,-,CSARVWGTSGRNYNEQFF,TGCAGTGCTAGAGTTTGGGGGACTAGCGGGAGGAACTACAATGAGCAGTTCTTC
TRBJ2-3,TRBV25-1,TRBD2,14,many,CASSNSGGTDTQYF,TGTGCCAGCAGTAATAGCGGGGGCACAGATACGCAGTATTTT
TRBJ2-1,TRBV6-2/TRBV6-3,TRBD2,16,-,CASSPRTSGRGNEQFF,TGTGCCAGCAGCCCTAGGACTAGCGGGAGGGGGAATGAGCAGTTCTTC
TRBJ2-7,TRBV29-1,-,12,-,CSVRADGYEQYF,TGCAGCGTCCGGGCCGACGGCTACGAGCAGTACTTC
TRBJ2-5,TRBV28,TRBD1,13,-,CASRGTGRETQYF,TGTGCCAGCAGAGGGACAGGACGAGAGACCCAGTACTTC
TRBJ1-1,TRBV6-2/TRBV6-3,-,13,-,CASHGGINTEAFF,TGTGCCAGCCACGGAGGGATTAACACTGAAGCTTTCTTT
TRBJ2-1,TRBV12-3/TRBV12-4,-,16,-,CASSPRGRLANNEQFF,TGTGCCAGCAGCCCCAGGGGGAGACTAGCAAACAATGAGCAGTTCTTC
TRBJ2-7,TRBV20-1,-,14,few,CSARENGHPGEQYF,TGCAGTGCTAGAGAGAACGGACACCCCGGCGAGCAGTACTTC
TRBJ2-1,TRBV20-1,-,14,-,CSARGSGISNEQFF,TGCAGTGCTAGAGGTTCCGGGATCTCCAATGAGCAGTTCTTC
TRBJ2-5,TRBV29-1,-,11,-,CSVGVSETQYF,TGCAGCGTTGGTGTCTCGGAGACCCAGTACTTC